Sequencing of this TCR beta chain was carried out in a study of blood T cell repertoires in COVID-19. In the authors' workflow: Amplification with reference gene primers provided the estimates of nucleated cell counts. Libraries were prepared by immunoSEQ multiplex PCR; TCRdb keeps only in-frame clonotypes and omits some of them. The DNA gave D and trimming, while V, J and clone size come from that table. The sample contains around 72,000 clones, approximately 86% of which appear only once. The CDR3 runs to 12 residues. Per the germline V gene, CDR1 is SGDLS and CDR2 is YYNGEE. V lost 2 bases and J lost 10, with 10 bases in between.

Sequenced: peripheral blood. This sequence was found in a woman aged 45 to 65 with acute or convalescent COVID-19. The rearrangement links TRBV9 to TRBJ2-1; D perhaps matches TRBD2 (5 bases). The CDR3 nucleotides are TGTGCCAGCAGCGTGGAGGCGACCGAGCAGTTCTTC. This gives the protein CASSVEATEQFF.